This T cell receptor (beta chain) was sequenced during a study of radiation and T cells in renal cell carcinoma. Treatment defined: 15 Gy SBRT to primary tumor, nephrectomy 4 weeks later. Only in-frame clones appear in the TCRdb table, and some are missing; sequencing was by immunoSEQ multiplex PCR. Of about 15,000 clones listed, 64% were seen once; the top ten hold 25% to 30%. Trimming removed 7 bases from V and 1 base from J, with 16 bases in between. CDR3 length: 15 amino acids. Germline CDR1 is MGHDK and CDR2 is SYGVNS. The TCR sequence derives from an older woman with renal cell carcinoma. The sequences come from tumor tissue, collected from a patient whose treatment included radiotherapy and nephrectomy. The chain carries TRBV25-1 and TRBJ1-1; TRBD1 is a possible D gene (5 bases). DNA for the CDR3: TGTGCCAGCACCGGCCGGGGCTTGAAGAACACTGAAGCTTTCTTT. Translation: CASTGRGLKNTEAFF.